This entry concerns a single T cell receptor beta chain. The clone's antigen remains unknown. Base qualities are missing; no much larger clone stands one base away. These data belong to a study of blood T cell repertoires in COVID-19 (dated by TCRdb to the early 2020s). Regarding the research as a whole: The collaborator samples originated in the United States, Italy and Spain and spanned the acute and convalescent phases of COVID-19. Subjects who had been exposed to COVID-19, were actively infected with it, or had recovered from it provided the deeply sampled blood TCRbeta repertoires that made up the dataset. The repertoires were made available in a free public database intended to serve as a resource for research on the immune response to SARS-CoV-2. The samples were drawn from two sources: the first 160 participants of the ongoing ImmuneRACE study, and 1,200 or so subjects contributed by 6 global collaborators. A de-identified subject ID, COVID-19 status, age in years and sex were almost always included in the sample metadata. The prospective study material was composed of cDNA or gDNA derived from T cells, B-cell-depleted T cells, or PBMCs. Where HLA class I and class II types were available, the types were taken from metadata supplied by the sample provider, not from assay-based typing. Overall study results and their limits: The amount of clinical and demographic metadata varied by source and participant and was provided uncurated.

TCRbeta CDR3 regions were amplified from genomic DNA by means of the immunoSEQ Assay, a bias-controlled multiplex PCR. Per the source publication's procedure: The number of nucleated cells in each sample was estimated from the amplification of reference gene primers within the assay. To quantify the absolute abundance of each unique TCRbeta CDR3 rearrangement, sequence reads were collapsed and filtered. Productive Simpson clonality was computed per sample as the square root of Simpson's diversity index over productive rearrangements. Sourced from immuneACCESS, this table was stored by TCRdb with only in-frame sequences that have V and J called. A share of the clones is absent; for the studies checked, an unresolved V gene accounts for under half, and the remainder has no known explanation. V, J and clone size are those of that table, while D and trimming were read from the DNA. Here the sample has approximately 46,000 clones; approximately 80% occur a single time. The ten largest clones represent approximately 3% of the sample.

Whole blood was collected in K2EDTA tubes by collaborating institutions according to the institutions' own protocols. For TCRbeta analysis, collaborators shipped samples in one of three forms: frozen whole blood, isolated PBMCs, or DNA extracted from either of those sample types. The sequencing input was peripheral blood. The TCR sequence derives from a woman in her sixties or seventies with acute or convalescent COVID-19.

The nucleotides are TGTGCCAGCAGCTGGGGGACAGGGGGTGGGGACACTGAAGCTTTCTTT. It translates as CASSWGTGGGDTEAFF. Here the chain combines TRBV27 and TRBJ1-1, and 11 bases in between align with TRBD1. Sequences MNHEY (CDR1) and SMNVEV (CDR2) are obtained from the germline V gene (reference sequence). Germline trimming: 6 bases from V, 3 bases from J; junction bases outside gene matches: 9. The CDR3 covers 16 residues, taking in both the cysteine and the phenylalanine. CDR3 DNA is the only sequence kept; it has 48 bases, read in frame from the first base.